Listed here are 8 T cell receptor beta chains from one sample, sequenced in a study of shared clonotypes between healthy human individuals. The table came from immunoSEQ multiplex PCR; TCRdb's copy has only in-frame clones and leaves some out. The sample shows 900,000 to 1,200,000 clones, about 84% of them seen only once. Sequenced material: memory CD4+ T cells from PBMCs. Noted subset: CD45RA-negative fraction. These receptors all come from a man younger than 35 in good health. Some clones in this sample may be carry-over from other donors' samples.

CDR3 DNA sequence: TGTGCCAGCTCACCAGTGGGAGCCCCCGGTGAGCAGTTCTTC. Translation gives CASSPVGAPGEQFF. V gene TRBV18 combines with J gene TRBJ2-1; TRBD2 is a possible D gene (5 bases). Trimming stripped 2 bases from V and 9 bases from J, with 14 bases between. Germline CDR1 KGHSH, CDR2 LQKENI. CDR3 length: 14 amino acids.

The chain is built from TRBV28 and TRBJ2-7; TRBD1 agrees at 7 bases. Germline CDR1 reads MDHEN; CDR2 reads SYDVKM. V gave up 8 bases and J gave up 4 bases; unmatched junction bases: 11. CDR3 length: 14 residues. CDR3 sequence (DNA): TGTGCCAGCCGCGCGCCAGGGGGTATGTACGAGCAGTACTTC. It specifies CASRAPGGMYEQYF.

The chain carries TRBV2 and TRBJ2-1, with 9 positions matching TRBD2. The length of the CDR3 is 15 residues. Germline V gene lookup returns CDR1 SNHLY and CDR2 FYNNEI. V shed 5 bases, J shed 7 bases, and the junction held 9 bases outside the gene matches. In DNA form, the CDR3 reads TGTGCCAGCAGTCCCTGGCGGGAGGGGTATAATGAGCAGTTCTTC. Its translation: CASSPWREGYNEQFF. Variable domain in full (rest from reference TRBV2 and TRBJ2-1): EPEVTQTPSHQVTQMGQEVILRCVPISNHLYFYWYRQILGQKVEFLVSFYNNEISEKSEIFDDQFSVERPDGSNFTLKIRSTKLEDSAMYFCASSPWREGYNEQFFGPGTRLTVL.

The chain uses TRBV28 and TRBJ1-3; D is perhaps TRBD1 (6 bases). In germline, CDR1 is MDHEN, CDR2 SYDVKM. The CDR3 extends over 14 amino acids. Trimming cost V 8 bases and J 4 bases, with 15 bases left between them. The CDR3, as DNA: TGTGCCAGCCGGAAGGGGGTTTCAGGAAACACCATATATTTT. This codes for CASRKGVSGNTIYF.

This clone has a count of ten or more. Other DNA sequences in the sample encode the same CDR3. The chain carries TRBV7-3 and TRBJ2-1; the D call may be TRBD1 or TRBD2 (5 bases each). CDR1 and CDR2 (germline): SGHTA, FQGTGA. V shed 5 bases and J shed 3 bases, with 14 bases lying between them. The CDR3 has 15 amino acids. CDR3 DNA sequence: TGTGCCAGCAGCCCCAGAGGGACCAGCTACAATGAGCAGTTCTTC. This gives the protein CASSPRGTSYNEQFF.

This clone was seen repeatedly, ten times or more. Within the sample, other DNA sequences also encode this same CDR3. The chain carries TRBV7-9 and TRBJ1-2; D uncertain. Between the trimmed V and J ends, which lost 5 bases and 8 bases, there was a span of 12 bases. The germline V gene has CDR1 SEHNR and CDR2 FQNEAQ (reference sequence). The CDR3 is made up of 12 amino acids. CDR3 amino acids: CASSPSVGGYTF. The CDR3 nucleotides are TGTGCCAGCAGCCCTTCGGTGGGCGGCTACACCTTC.

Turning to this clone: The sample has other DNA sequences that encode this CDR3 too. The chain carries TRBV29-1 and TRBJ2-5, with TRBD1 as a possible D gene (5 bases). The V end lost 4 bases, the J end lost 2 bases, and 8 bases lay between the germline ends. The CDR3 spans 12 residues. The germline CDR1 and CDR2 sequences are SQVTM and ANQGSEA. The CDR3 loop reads CSVARVQETQYF. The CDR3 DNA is TGCAGCGTTGCCAGGGTGCAAGAGACCCAGTACTTC.

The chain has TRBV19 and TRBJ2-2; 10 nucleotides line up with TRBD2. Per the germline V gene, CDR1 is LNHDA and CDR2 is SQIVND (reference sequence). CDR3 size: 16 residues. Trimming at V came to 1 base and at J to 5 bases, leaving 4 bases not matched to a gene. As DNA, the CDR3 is TGTGCCAGTAGTATAGGGAGCGGGAGGGCTACCGGGGAGCTGTTTTTT. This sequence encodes CASSIGSGRATGELFF.